This is a list of T cell receptor beta chains from one sample in a study of T cells in Graves' hyperthyroidism and ophthalmopathy. Each CDR3 protein is one row after TCRdb ran MiXCR on the multiplex PCR reads. Among nearly 750,000 distinct CDR3 sequences listed, under 45% were seen once. Specimen: blood. Source of these receptors: a middle-aged woman with Graves' hyperthyroidism. The CDR3 runs from the conserved cysteine through the conserved F or W. The D gene is left open where the match is weak. Clone size is given for some rows only: seen once, a few or many times, or a class if the clone is expanded.

J gene: TRBJ2-7; D gene: NA; V gene: TRBV7-9; clone size: NA; CDR3 DNA: TGTGCCAGCAGCTTACCGGGCCAGGAAACCTACGAGCAGTACTTC; CDR3 protein: CASSLPGQETYEQYF
J gene: TRBJ1-1; D gene: TRBD1; V gene: TRBV2; clone size: NA; CDR3 DNA: TGTGCCAGCAGTTTATCCCGGGGACAGACTGAAGCTTTCTTT; CDR3 protein: CASSLSRGQTEAFF
J gene: TRBJ1-2; D gene: TRBD1; V gene: TRBV24-1; clone size: NA; CDR3 DNA: TGTGCCACCAGTGATTCTGGGACGGGACAGATCTATGGCTACACCTTC; CDR3 protein: CATSDSGTGQIYGYTF
J gene: TRBJ2-5; D gene: NA; V gene: TRBV11-2; clone size: few; CDR3 DNA: TGTGCCAGCAGCTTAGAAGTCCCGGGACACCGCGTGGAGACCCAGTACTTC; CDR3 protein: CASSLEVPGHRVETQYF
J gene: TRBJ1-5; D gene: TRBD1; V gene: TRBV30; clone size: NA; CDR3 DNA: TGTGCCTGGAGCCGGGACAGTCAGCCCCAGCATTTT; CDR3 protein: CAWSRDSQPQHF
J gene: TRBJ1-4; D gene: NA; V gene: TRBV7-9; clone size: many; CDR3 DNA: TGTGCCAGCAGCCCCCCCACGGTTTTCGGTGAAAAACTGTTTTTT; CDR3 protein: CASSPPTVFGEKLFF
J gene: TRBJ1-5; D gene: NA; V gene: TRBV10-3; clone size: many; CDR3 DNA: TGTGCCATCAGTGGGGCGGCAGATCAGCCCCAGCATTTT; CDR3 protein: CAISGAADQPQHF
J gene: TRBJ1-1; D gene: NA; V gene: TRBV2; clone size: NA; CDR3 DNA: TGTGCCAGCAGTGAACAGAATCCGTCCACTGAAGCTTTCTTT; CDR3 protein: CASSEQNPSTEAFF
J gene: TRBJ1-5; D gene: NA; V gene: TRBV2; clone size: few; CDR3 DNA: TGCGCCAGCAGCCAAGAAAGCAATGAACAGGGCCGTCAGCCCCAGCATTTT; CDR3 protein: CASSQESNEQGRQPQHF
J gene: TRBJ1-2; D gene: TRBD1; V gene: TRBV29-1; clone size: NA; CDR3 DNA: TGCAGCGTTGCTGGTCAGGGGGCAGGAGGAAACACCTTC; CDR3 protein: CSVAGQGAGGNTF
J gene: TRBJ1-2; D gene: NA; V gene: TRBV10-3; clone size: many; CDR3 DNA: TGTGCCTCGACCCCGGACGCGGGGAAGGGCTATGGCTACACCTTC; CDR3 protein: CASTPDAGKGYGYTF
J gene: TRBJ2-7; D gene: NA; V gene: TRBV7-2; clone size: NA; CDR3 DNA: TGTGCCAGCAGCTTAGGTCCGTCGGGAGACGGTTACGAGCAGTACTTC; CDR3 protein: CASSLGPSGDGYEQYF
J gene: TRBJ1-3; D gene: NA; V gene: TRBV28; clone size: few; CDR3 DNA: TGTGCCAGCAGTCGCCTGGCTGGAAACACCATATATTTT; CDR3 protein: CASSRLAGNTIYF
J gene: TRBJ1-4; D gene: TRBD1; V gene: TRBV4-2; clone size: few; CDR3 DNA: TGTGCCAGCAGCCGGACAGGGGGCGCCCCAAAGTTTTTT; CDR3 protein: CASSRTGGAPKFF
J gene: TRBJ1-6; D gene: NA; V gene: TRBV7-2; clone size: NA; CDR3 DNA: TGTGCCAGCACCTCCGTAAGGGTCTATAATTCACCCCTCCACTTT; CDR3 protein: CASTSVRVYNSPLHF
J gene: TRBJ2-6; D gene: TRBD1; V gene: TRBV12-3/TRBV12-4; clone size: NA; CDR3 DNA: TGTGCCAGCAGTTTAATCGTTAGGCAGGGGGCGGCTGGGGCCAACGTCCTGACTTTC; CDR3 protein: CASSLIVRQGAAGANVLTF
J gene: TRBJ2-5; D gene: NA; V gene: TRBV7-9; clone size: NA; CDR3 DNA: TGCGCCAGCAGCCAACCGGGACGGACTAAAGAGACCCAGTACTTC; CDR3 protein: CASSQPGRTKETQYF
J gene: TRBJ2-7; D gene: NA; V gene: TRBV19; clone size: many; CDR3 DNA: TGTGCCAGTAGTCAGGACGGATACGAGCAGTACTTC; CDR3 protein: CASSQDGYEQYF
J gene: TRBJ2-2; D gene: TRBD1; V gene: TRBV29-1; clone size: NA; CDR3 DNA: TGCAGCGTTGAAGACCCTGCGAACAGGGGTAGTGGCGGGGAGCTGTTTTTT; CDR3 protein: CSVEDPANRGSGGELFF
J gene: TRBJ2-7; D gene: TRBD2; V gene: TRBV7-2; clone size: many; CDR3 DNA: TGTGCCAGCAGCTTAGGGGGCTGGGGACTAGCTGCCGAGCAGTACTTC; CDR3 protein: CASSLGGWGLAAEQYF
J gene: TRBJ1-2; D gene: TRBD1; V gene: TRBV2; clone size: NA; CDR3 DNA: TGTGCCAGCAGCTGGACAGGGTTTAACTATGGCTACACCTTC; CDR3 protein: CASSWTGFNYGYTF
J gene: TRBJ2-5; D gene: NA; V gene: TRBV5-4; clone size: many; CDR3 DNA: TGTGCCAGCAGCTTGGAGGCAGAGACCCAGTACTTC; CDR3 protein: CASSLEAETQYF
J gene: TRBJ1-4; D gene: NA; V gene: TRBV2; clone size: NA; CDR3 DNA: TGTGCCAGCAGTCCCGTCCTTGCAACTAATGAAAAACTGTTTTTT; CDR3 protein: CASSPVLATNEKLFF
J gene: TRBJ1-4; D gene: NA; V gene: TRBV5-1; clone size: NA; CDR3 DNA: TGCGCCAGCAGGTTACGGGTTGGTGAAAAACTGTTTTTT; CDR3 protein: CASRLRVGEKLFF
J gene: TRBJ1-2; D gene: NA; V gene: TRBV19; clone size: NA; CDR3 DNA: TGTGCCAGTAGTATAGGTGAGTTAGCTAACTATGGCTACACCTTC; CDR3 protein: CASSIGELANYGYTF
J gene: TRBJ1-5; D gene: NA; V gene: TRBV19; clone size: NA; CDR3 DNA: TGTGCCAGTACGGGAGGGCCAGCTCAGCCCCAGCATTTT; CDR3 protein: CASTGGPAQPQHF
J gene: TRBJ1-2; D gene: NA; V gene: TRBV7-9; clone size: NA; CDR3 DNA: TGTGCCAGCAGCCTCCTCCCCCGGGGGCGGTATGGCTACACCTTC; CDR3 protein: CASSLLPRGRYGYTF
J gene: TRBJ2-5; D gene: TRBD2; V gene: TRBV12-3/TRBV12-4; clone size: NA; CDR3 DNA: TGTGCCAGCAGTTTCGATTTGGCGAGCGGGGACGAGGTGAAGACCCAGTACTTC; CDR3 protein: CASSFDLASGDEVKTQYF
J gene: TRBJ2-7; D gene: NA; V gene: TRBV9; clone size: few; CDR3 DNA: TGTGCCAGCAGCCCCCTCCCAGGAGGGAGCTCCTACGAGCAGTACTTC; CDR3 protein: CASSPLPGGSSYEQYF
J gene: TRBJ1-1; D gene: NA; V gene: TRBV19; clone size: many; CDR3 DNA: TGTGCCAGTAGTGCCGCGTGGAGGAAAGAAACTGAAGCTTTCTTT; CDR3 protein: CASSAAWRKETEAFF
J gene: TRBJ1-3; D gene: NA; V gene: TRBV7-2; clone size: NA; CDR3 DNA: TGTGCCAGCAGCTTTGGTTTACGGGGGAATGGAAACACCATATATTTT; CDR3 protein: CASSFGLRGNGNTIYF
J gene: TRBJ2-6; D gene: NA; V gene: TRBV29-1; clone size: NA; CDR3 DNA: TGCAGCGTGGAACAGGGCGCCTCTGGGGCCAACGTCCTGACTTTC; CDR3 protein: CSVEQGASGANVLTF
J gene: TRBJ1-2; D gene: TRBD1; V gene: TRBV29-1; clone size: NA; CDR3 DNA: TGCAGCGTTGAAGAGGGGGGACAGGGAGGCGGCTACACCTTC; CDR3 protein: CSVEEGGQGGGYTF
J gene: TRBJ2-7; D gene: TRBD1; V gene: TRBV7-2; clone size: few; CDR3 DNA: TGTGCCAGCAGCAAAAGGACAGGGCCGGGCGAGCAGTACTTC; CDR3 protein: CASSKRTGPGEQYF
J gene: TRBJ1-2; D gene: NA; V gene: TRBV24-1; clone size: many; CDR3 DNA: TGTGCCACCAGTGATTTAGAGCGGGCTGGCTACACCTTC; CDR3 protein: CATSDLERAGYTF
J gene: TRBJ1-1; D gene: NA; V gene: TRBV20-1; clone size: NA; CDR3 DNA: TGCAGTGCTTATACCCTTTTGAACACTGAAGCTTTCTTT; CDR3 protein: CSAYTLLNTEAFF
J gene: TRBJ2-7; D gene: NA; V gene: TRBV7-9; clone size: few; CDR3 DNA: TGTGCCAGCCAGGGCGAGCAGTACTTC; CDR3 protein: CASQGEQYF
J gene: TRBJ2-7; D gene: TRBD2; V gene: TRBV5-4; clone size: many; CDR3 DNA: TGTGCCAGCAGCTTGGAGCGGGACGCCTACGAGCAGTACTTC; CDR3 protein: CASSLERDAYEQYF
J gene: TRBJ2-7; D gene: NA; V gene: TRBV5-1; clone size: NA; CDR3 DNA: TGTGCCAGCGCCCTGATGTCGAGAGAGCGGTACTTC; CDR3 protein: CASALMSRERYF
J gene: TRBJ2-5; D gene: NA; V gene: TRBV25-1; clone size: NA; CDR3 DNA: TGTGCCAGCAGCCATATGCAGGGGGAGACCCAGTACTTC; CDR3 protein: CASSHMQGETQYF